Listed here are 19 T cell receptor beta chains from one sample, sequenced in a study of OX40 agonist ivuxolimab in advanced cancers. Profiled with immunoSEQ multiplex PCR; TCRdb holds only in-frame clones, not every one. The sample shows about 58,000 clones, 80% to 90% of them seen only once. Here the sequenced sample was CD4+ or CD8+ T cells sorted from blood, taken in a trial of the OX40 agonist ivuxolimab. The origin of the receptors is an adult with an advanced solid tumor such as melanoma, head and neck, liver or kidney cancer.

The chain uses TRBV27 and TRBJ1-5; tentative D call: TRBD1 (5 bases). The CDR3 is 14 residues long. Trimming shortened V by 5 bases and J by 3 bases, and 11 bases separated the two germline ends. Germline V gene lookup returns CDR1 MNHEY and CDR2 SMNVEV (reference sequence). CDR3 nucleotide sequence: TGTGCCAGCAGTCGTCCGGGGGACAATCAGCCCCAGCATTTT. It is translated as CASSRPGDNQPQHF.

The gene calls are TRBV11-2 and TRBJ2-1, with D perhaps TRBD2 (5 bases). From germline, CDR1 is SGHAT and CDR2 FQNNGV. The CDR3 is made up of 15 amino acids. The V gene lost 4 bases and the J gene lost 6 bases, with 16 bases spanning the gap. CDR3 amino acids: CASSYSPGLGNEQFF. The CDR3 coding sequence is TGTGCCAGCAGCTATTCCCCCGGACTGGGCAATGAGCAGTTCTTC.

A few counts support this clone. This chain connects TRBV28 to TRBJ2-5; D is ambiguous. The germline gives CDR1 MDHEN, CDR2 SYDVKM. V lost 3 bases and J lost 7, with 6 bases in between. The CDR3 is 11 amino acids. In DNA form, the CDR3 reads TGTGCCAGCAGTTTGTGGGGGACCCAGTACTTC. It specifies CASSLWGTQYF. Variable domain in full (rest from reference TRBV28 and TRBJ2-5): DVKVTQSSRYLVKRTGEKVFLECVQDMDHENMFWYRQDPGLGLRLIYFSYDVKMKEKGDIPEGYSVSREKKERFSLILESASTNQTSMYLCASSLWGTQYFGPGTRLLVL.

The chain joins TRBV6-1 to TRBJ2-7; 7 bases fit TRBD2. Germline lookup yields CDR1 MNHNS and CDR2 SASEGT. With V trimmed by 6 bases and J by 3 bases, 8 bases remained unmatched. The CDR3 sequence is 14 residues long. The CDR3 spells CASSLGREYYEQYF. CDR3 nucleotides: TGTGCCAGCAGCTTAGGGCGGGAGTACTACGAGCAGTACTTC.

V gene TRBV30 combines with J gene TRBJ2-2; no clear D gene. The length of the CDR3 is 12 residues. Trimming took off 4 bases at V and 0 bases at J, with 3 bases between the two ends. Germline CDR1 GTSNPN, CDR2 SVGIG (reference sequence). The CDR3 bases are TGTGCCTGGAAGCCGAACACCGGGGAGCTGTTTTTT. It encodes CAWKPNTGELFF.

This sequence joins TRBV10-3 and TRBJ2-1; TRBD2 matches 11 bases. This CDR3 has 15 amino acids. The junction had 3 bases not matched to a gene; V was cut back by 3 bases and J by 5 bases. Germline V lookup: CDR1 ENHRY, CDR2 SYGVKD. CDR3 region: CAISDRLAGNNEQFF. The CDR3 nucleotides are TGTGCCATCAGTGATAGACTAGCGGGGAACAATGAGCAGTTCTTC.

The V call is TRBV2, the J call TRBJ2-7; possibly TRBD1 or TRBD2 for D (5 bases each). The germline CDR1 and CDR2 sequences are SNHLY and FYNNEI. The germline V and J ends were trimmed by 7 bases and 5 bases, with 18 bases remaining between them. The CDR3 has 14 residues. Here the CDR3 reads CASKRGPTGNEQYF. The CDR3 DNA is TGTGCCAGCAAGAGGGGACCCACCGGGAACGAGCAGTACTTC.

V usage is TRBV5-5 and J usage is TRBJ1-3; a possible D gene is TRBD1 (6 bases). Germline values: CDR1 SGHKS, CDR2 YYEKEE (reference sequence). The CDR3 is 18 amino acids. V was cut by 4 bases and J by 4 bases, with 24 bases left in between. The CDR3 DNA follows: TGTGCCAGCAGCATTCGGGACACGGCACTACGACGGGGAAACACCATATATTTT. Amino acid sequence: CASSIRDTALRRGNTIYF.

The chain couples TRBV5-6 to TRBJ2-7, with D perhaps TRBD2 (5 bases). Per germline, CDR1 SGHDT and CDR2 YYEEEE. V dropped 3 bases and J dropped 2 bases, with 9 bases sitting between them. The CDR3 totals 13 residues. The chain's CDR3 is CASSSSGPYEQYF. In DNA form, the CDR3 reads TGTGCCAGCAGCTCCAGCGGTCCCTACGAGCAGTACTTC.

The genes are TRBV7-6 and TRBJ2-5, with 8 nucleotides matching TRBD1. The V gene end was trimmed by 9 bases and the J gene end by 1 base; junction bases not matched to a gene: 7. The length of the CDR3 is 14 residues. Germline CDR1 is SGHVS and CDR2 is FNYEAQ. The CDR3 spells CASNRGKFQETQYF. The CDR3 DNA follows: TGTGCCAGTAACAGGGGGAAATTCCAAGAGACCCAGTACTTC.

In the case of this clone: Other DNA sequences in this sample translate to the same CDR3. The rearrangement joins TRBV18 to TRBJ2-5, with D possibly TRBD2 on 6 matching bases. V was cut by 0 bases and J by 2 bases, with 7 bases left in between. CDR3 length: 14 amino acids. Germline values: CDR1 KGHSH, CDR2 LQKENI. The CDR3 bases are TGTGCCAGCTCACCACCGGCGGGACAAGAGACCCAGTACTTC. Its translation: CASSPPAGQETQYF. Drawing the rest from reference TRBV18 and TRBJ2-5, the complete variable domain is NAGVMQNPRHLVRRRGQEARLRCSPMKGHSHVYWYRQLPEEGLKFMVYLQKENIIDESGMPKERFSAEFPKEGPSILRIQQVVRGDSAAYFCASSPPAGQETQYFGPGTRLLVL.

This clone was seen once. This rearrangement joins TRBV7-9 to TRBJ2-5; tentatively, D is TRBD1 or TRBD2 (5 bases each). Germline CDR1 is SEHNR and CDR2 is FQNEAQ (reference sequence). Trimming stripped 7 bases from V and 4 bases from J, with 10 bases between. This CDR3 region has 12 residues. CDR3 loop: CASTGGRETQYF. As DNA, the CDR3 is TGTGCCAGCACTGGGGGACGAGAGACCCAGTACTTC.

V and J are TRBV5-1 and TRBJ1-2, with TRBD1 matching 7 bases. Per germline, CDR1 SGHRS and CDR2 YFSETQ. Losses at the gene ends were 4 bases for V and 1 base for J; bases not matched to a gene: 7. The CDR3 length is 15 residues. CDR3 protein: CASSPRDRDNYGYTF. DNA of the CDR3: TGCGCCAGCAGCCCCCGGGACAGAGATAACTATGGCTACACCTTC.

This chain links TRBV21-1 with TRBJ1-1; the table gives TRBD1 as D, unverified against the DNA. TRBV21-1 is labeled a pseudogene. This CDR3 comprises 14 residues. The DNA of the CDR3 is TGTGCCAGCAATGGACAGGGAAGTGGCACTGAAGCTTTCTTT. Amino acids: CASNGQGSGTEAFF.

A single count supports this clone. This chain uses TRBV19 with TRBJ1-2, with D hard to call. This CDR3 has 16 residues. Trimming stripped 1 base from V and 3 bases from J, with 15 bases between. CDR1 and CDR2 (germline): LNHDA, SQIVND (reference sequence). The CDR3 loop is CASSIAATPFYYGYTF. The DNA for the CDR3 is TGTGCCAGTAGTATAGCCGCGACACCCTTCTACTATGGCTACACCTTC. The full variable domain, its missing parts supplied by reference TRBV19 and TRBJ1-2, is DGGITQSPKYLFRKEGQNVTLSCEQNLNHDAMYWYRQDPGQGLRLIYYSQIVNDFQKGDIAEGYSVSREKKESFPLTVTSAQKNPTAFYLCASSIAATPFYYGYTFGSGTRLTVV.

A note on this clone: Its ends do not fully match the called genes, so a read error is possible. The rearrangement uses TRBV7-2 and TRBJ1-5; D is ambiguous. This CDR3 spans 14 amino acids. CDR1 and CDR2 (germline): SGHTA, FQGNSA. CDR3 loop: CASSQDTSYQPQHF. CDR3 nucleotide sequence: TGTGCCAGCAGCCAAGACACTAGCTATCAGCCCCAGCATTTT.

V usage is TRBV4-2 and J usage is TRBJ2-1; D uncertain. The germline CDR1 and CDR2 sequences are LGHNA and YNFKEQ. V lost 1 base to trimming and J lost 3 bases, with 10 bases between them. This CDR3 spans 15 amino acids. CDR3 protein: CASSQVWVFYNEQFF. DNA for the CDR3: TGTGCCAGCAGCCAAGTATGGGTCTTCTACAATGAGCAGTTCTTC.

This chain uses TRBV7-2 with TRBJ2-7, with D possibly being TRBD1 (5 bases). Germline CDR1 SGHTA, CDR2 FQGNSA. The CDR3 runs 15 residues. Trimming pared 1 base from V and 6 bases from J, leaving 16 bases between. CDR3 region: CASSLGEQGPSEQYF. The CDR3, as DNA: TGTGCCAGCAGCTTAGGAGAGCAGGGCCCCTCCGAGCAGTACTTC.

V and J are TRBV6-1 and TRBJ1-2, with D perhaps matching TRBD1 (6 bases). From germline, CDR1 is MNHNS and CDR2 SASEGT. V lost 4 bases and J 2 bases, leaving 8 bases between the germline ends. The CDR3 runs 13 residues. The DNA for the CDR3 is TGTGCCAGCAGTGTAACAGGGAACTATGGCTACACCTTC. Amino acids: CASSVTGNYGYTF.